This TCR beta chain derives from a study of shared clonotypes between healthy human individuals. Naive CD8 cells lacked CD45RO and underwent positive selection for CCR7, leaving out terminally differentiated effector memory CD45RA+ cells. The input for sorted-subset replicate PCRs was approximately 190 ng DNA, approximately 30,000 T cell genomes. Assay: immunoSEQ multiplex PCR; the TCRdb copy retains only in-frame clones and omits some. The table records around 550,000 clones, roughly 96% of them present only once. This TCR came from a woman aged 25 to 39 in good health. The sample was naive CD8+ T cells sorted from blood.

CDR3 protein: CASSFRGGYEQYF. In nucleotides, the CDR3 is TGTGCCAGCAGCTTCCGGGGGGGCTACGAGCAGTACTTC. V and J are TRBV13 and TRBJ2-7; 8 bases fit TRBD2. Germline-derived CDR1 and CDR2 are PRHDT and FYEKMQ (reference sequence). Trimming at V came to 3 bases and at J to 3 bases, leaving 1 base not matched to a gene. The length of the CDR3 is 13 residues.